This TCR beta chain is drawn from a study of T-cell memory formation after mild COVID-19. V shed 6 bases, J shed 4 bases, and the junction held 6 bases outside the gene matches. Germline assignment: CDR1 SEHNR and CDR2 FQNEAQ (reference sequence). The CDR3 is made up of 13 amino acids. This clonotype has more than one count but fewer than ten. Its antigen is not identified. Points from the study as a whole: Several responding clones turned up in pre-infection memory, indicating that cross-reactive memory may have taken part. Clones that contracted from day 15 to 85 had balanced CD4/CD8; later expanders were CD4+ biased. Mainly CM and EM harbored the contracting CD4+ clones; mainly EMRA harbored the CD8+ ones.

TCRdb independently ran MiXCR on the 5' RACE reads; one entry per CDR3 protein. This sample carries 300,000 to 350,000 distinct CDR3 sequences, roughly a fifth of them seen once, and the ten largest clones take 20% to 25%. Sequencing was done on a sample of PBMCs or a T cell subset sorted from them (not recorded which). This TCR was recovered from a man between 18 and 35 years old who had mild COVID-19 (a few samples of this study predate the infection). Cell type and time point are not known. The chain joins TRBV7-9 to TRBJ2-7, with 7 bases identical to TRBD2. CDR3 nucleotides: TGTGCCAGCAGGAGGGAGGGAAGGTACGAGCAGTACTTC. This encodes CASRREGRYEQYF.